These 8 T cell receptor beta chains came from one sample sequenced in a study of T cell clonality in common variable immunodeficiency. Sequencing used immunoSEQ multiplex PCR; TCRdb keeps in-frame clones, though not all of them. The sample is made up of roughly 60,000 clones, none counted only once. Sequencing was carried out using peripheral blood mononuclear cells. The receptor source for this set is a person aged 18 to 70 in good health.

This clone came up many times. The CDR3 is cut off 3 residues early in the read; its end comes from the germline J gene. The V call is TRBV5-1, the J call TRBJ1-1; maybe TRBD1 (5 bases). The length of the CDR3 is 13 residues. Germline CDR1 and CDR2: SGHRS and YFSETQ. Trimming took off 2 bases at V and 7 bases at J, with 12 bases between the two ends. CDR3 sequence reads: CASSFGQGVEAFF. The CDR3 bases that were read are TGCGCCAGCAGCTTTGGGCAGGGTGTTGAA.

This clone was seen at least ten times. The CDR3 sequence: CASSHRDRTYGYTF. CDR3 DNA, as far as it was read: TGTGCCAGCTCCCACAGGGACAGGACCTATGGC. This chain joins TRBV18 and TRBJ1-2; TRBD1 matches at 8 bases. The DNA ends 3 residues before the CDR3 does, and the rest of the CDR3 is filled in from the germline J gene. Trimming took 6 bases from V and 4 from J; bases not matched to a gene: 7. The CDR3 loop spans 14 amino acids. Germline V lookup: CDR1 KGHSH, CDR2 LQKENI.

As concerns this clone: From the germline J gene comes the end of the CDR3, since the read stops 3 residues before it. The rearrangement uses TRBV18 and TRBJ1-2; D might be TRBD1 (5 bases). The CDR3 is 17 residues long. The germline V gene has CDR1 KGHSH and CDR2 LQKENI. The CDR3 bases that were read are TGTGCCAGCTCACCACTGGGGGGGACTAGCTCCTACAATGAC. It specifies CASSPLGGTSSYND. The CDR3, in full, reads CASSPLGGTSSYNDYTF.

The table lists this clone with many counts. The CDR3 end falls 3 residues outside the read, so it is completed with the germline J gene. V and J are TRBV18 and TRBJ1-1; D is possibly TRBD1 (5 bases). Looked up from germline, CDR1 is KGHSH and CDR2 is LQKENI. V was clipped by 4 bases and J by 0 bases, with 6 bases between them. The CDR3 is 13 residues long. CDR3 residues: CASSQGMNTEAFF. CDR3 DNA (partial): TGTGCCAGCTCACAGGGGATGAACACTGAA.

This clone was counted ten times or more. The missing CDR3 end, 3 residues past where the read stops, is filled in from the germline J gene. The chain has TRBV20-1 and TRBJ2-7, with 8 nucleotides matching TRBD2. The V segment lost 0 bases and the J segment 5 bases; nucleotides outside the gene matches: 15. This CDR3 is 17 amino acids long. The germline V gene encodes CDR1 DFQATT and CDR2 SNEGSKA (reference sequence). The part of the CDR3 DNA that was read is TGCAGTGCTAGAGATCCCTCGGGGAGCGGGAGAACAAACGAG. This gives the protein CSARDPSGSGRTNE. Given in full, the CDR3 is CSARDPSGSGRTNEQYF.

In its sample, this clone was seen many times. The DNA ends 3 residues before the CDR3 does, and the rest of the CDR3 is filled in from the germline J gene. The chain recombines TRBV2 with TRBJ2-7; 8 bases are shared with TRBD1. J was trimmed by 0 bases and V by 7 bases; bases with no gene match: 5. The CDR3 sequence is 14 residues long. Germline-derived CDR1 and CDR2 are SNHLY and FYNNEI. The CDR3 bases that were read are TGTGCCAGCAAAACAACAGGGGGCTCCTACGAG. It is translated as CASKTTGGSYE. Given in full, the CDR3 is CASKTTGGSYEQYF. The full variable domain, in which reference TRBV2 and TRBJ2-7 provide the parts outside the CDR3, is EPEVTQTPSHQVTQMGQEVILRCVPISNHLYFYWYRQILGQKVEFLVSFYNNEISEKSEIFDDQFSVERPDGSNFTLKIRSTKLEDSAMYFCASKTTGGSYEQYFGPGTRLTVT.

Ten or more counts support this clone. Sequencing ends 3 residues short of the CDR3 end; the germline J gene provides the rest. The genes are TRBV7-2 and TRBJ1-1, with D uncertain. V was shortened by 2 bases and J by 0 bases, with 10 bases between the two germline ends. The CDR3 spans 15 residues. Germline lookup yields CDR1 SGHTA and CDR2 FQGNSA. CDR3 loop: CASSLRAVMNTEAFF. The DNA read from the CDR3 is TGTGCCAGCAGCTTAAGGGCTGTTATGAACACTGAA. Full variable domain (outside the CDR3, taken from reference TRBV7-2 and TRBJ1-1): GAGVSQSPSNKVTEKGKDVELRCDPISGHTALYWYRQSLGQGLEFLIYFQGNSAPDKSGLPSDRFSAERTGGSVSTLTIQRTQQEDSAVYLCASSLRAVMNTEAFFGQGTRLTVV.

This clone was counted ten times or more. The read ends 3 residues shy of where the CDR3 ends; the end is completed using the germline J gene. The chain uses TRBV5-5 and TRBJ2-7; 11 bases agree with TRBD2. CDR1 is SGHKS and CDR2 is YYEKEE in the germline V gene (reference sequence). V lost 6 bases to trimming and J lost 6 bases; unmatched junction nucleotides: 5. The length of the CDR3 is 13 residues. The CDR3 DNA, read in part, is TGTGCCAGCACTCTAGCGGGAGGTCGCGAG. Translation gives CASTLAGGRE. The whole CDR3 reads CASTLAGGREQYF.